This record looks at one T cell receptor (beta chain) sequence and its context. The antigen is unknown. Trimming pared 7 bases from V and 5 bases from J, leaving 17 bases between. The CDR3 runs 13 residues. Germline CDR1 is SQVTM and CDR2 is ANQGSEA. The data belong to a study of shared clonotypes between healthy human individuals. Study conclusions and caveats: Some naive CD4 clonotypes, around 4.9%, turned up in common across several donors. As a rule, naive subsets had a larger estimated richness than memory subsets.

The donors, healthy adults who were HIV-negative, had experienced no recent acute infections or vaccinations. From CD4+ cells came CD45RA+ naive and CD45RA-negative memory subsets. Sequencing used immunoSEQ multiplex PCR; TCRdb keeps in-frame clones, though not all of them. The data show 2 million to 2.5 million clones, approximately 94% seen once. This sequence joins TRBV29-1 and TRBJ2-5; D unclear. The material sequenced was naive CD4+ T cells sorted from blood. Subset noted: CD45RA+ positively selected. This sequence was found in a man aged 18 to 35 in good health. CDR3: CSGLSGPPETQYF. Written as DNA, the CDR3 is TGCAGCGGCCTGTCCGGGCCCCCGGAGACCCAGTACTTC.